This T cell receptor beta chain was recovered during a study of cytomegalovirus exposure and HLA in healthy donors. Study details: In an earlier analysis, almost 120 million unique TCR beta sequences were found from about 179 million T cells. Study outcomes and limitations: The classifier reportedly diagnosed cytomegalovirus status with high sensitivity and specificity.

Healthy bone marrow donors made up the donor group. In the PCR, 60 Vbeta and 13 Jbeta primers were used. Only in-frame clones appear in the TCRdb table, and some are missing; sequencing was by immunoSEQ multiplex PCR. Counted here are hundreds of thousands of clones, 80% to 90% occurring once; the ten biggest clones make up about 0.25%. The V gene's germline CDR1 is SGHNT and CDR2 YYREEE (reference sequence). V was clipped by 0 bases and J by 5 bases, with 6 bases between them. The CDR3 runs to 12 residues. The sample holds one count of this clone. Its specificity is not known. The sequence came from a girl between 2 and 10 years old in good health and CMV-seronegative. The V and J genes are TRBV5-4 and TRBJ2-7; maybe TRBD2 (5 bases). Sequenced material: PBMCs. CDR3 in DNA: TGTGCCAGCAGCTTGGAGGGAGACGAGCAGTACTTC. This encodes CASSLEGDEQYF.